This T cell receptor beta chain emerged from a study of PD-1 blockade in classical Hodgkin lymphoma (dated by TCRdb to 2018 to 2020). As for the study more broadly: Nivolumab dosing was 3 mg/kg intravenously every 2 weeks, continuing until either disease progression or unacceptable toxicity. A peripheral blood immune signature of response to PD-1 blockade in classical Hodgkin lymphoma was defined using TCR beta sequencing and CyTOF.

The Qiagen DNeasy kit was used to extract genomic DNA from unsorted PBMCs and from the negatively selected CD4+ and CD8+ fractions. TCR beta CDR3 regions were amplified by immunoSEQ multiplex PCR using primers annealing to V and J segments. A synthetic immune receptor repertoire was used to minimize amplification bias, and any remaining bias was removed computationally after sequencing. The study's own analysis went as follows. Repertoire diversity was quantified as the Shannon entropy index using custom Python scripts. Unsorted, CD4+ and CD8+ repertoires were examined separately, except in combined analyses, for which CD4+ and CD8+ sequences were merged in silico. A clone was considered expanded if an increase in frequency of at least 2-fold after treatment relative to C1D1 was found, and a pseudocount of 0.5 was applied to clones undetected at baseline. Singleton clones were defined as clones with 0 or 1 copy at C1D1, and non-singleton clones were defined as clones with 2 or more copies. Clones expanded in unsorted samples were assigned a CD4+, CD8+ or unknown annotation through matching of protein sequences in sorted samples from the same patient. Diversity changes from C1D1 to C4D1 were tested in paired samples using Wilcoxon tests. TCRdb carries this immuneACCESS record with in-frame sequences only. Its versions omit some clonotypes, under half of them owing to an unresolved V gene in the studies checked, with the rest unexplained. V, J and clone size derive from that table, while D and trimming were established from the DNA sequence. Here the sample has around 21,000 clones; about 87% occur a single time. The ten largest account for about 5% of the sample.

Worth noting for this clone: Its antigen is unknown. No much larger clone is present one base from it, and per-base qualities are unavailable.

The full study reports these points: Baseline diversity similar to that of newly diagnosed patients was observed in trial patients achieving complete response, whereas significantly lower diversity was observed in partial responders and progressors. Newly diagnosed patients were reported to have lower baseline TCR diversity than healthy donors, and relapsed/refractory patients were reported to have lower baseline TCR diversity still. The study was limited to a single clinical trial cohort, and causes of repertoire differences, possibly disease activity or prior therapy, remained undefined. A significant rise by C4D1 was seen in CD4+ but not CD8+ TCR diversity (p=0.0027 vs p=0.16), with the rise being most apparent in complete responders (p=0.02). Patients starting nivolumab less than 1 year after ASCT had lower diversity and were excluded from later analyses to avoid confounding by immune reconstitution.

CDR1 and CDR2, per the germline V gene (reference sequence), are PRHDT and FYEKMQ. At the junction V is shortened by 4 bases and J by 9 bases; bases outside the gene matches: 16. Including cysteine and phenylalanine, the CDR3 has 16 amino acids. The DNA shown is the 48-base CDR3, in frame from base 1. The time point label on this specimen signifies: cycle 4 day 1 (C4D1), after 5 to 7 weeks of nivolumab. Relapse after autologous stem cell transplantation had occurred in all trial patients, and cohorts A, B and C were distinguished by prior brentuximab vedotin exposure. Using a Miltenyi CD8+ T cell isolation kit, CD8+ T cells were purified from thawed PBMCs through magnetic negative selection. A total of over 50 patients with relapsed/refractory classical Hodgkin lymphoma made up the trial cohort, and each patient's best overall response was complete response, partial response or progressive disease. In the multi-cohort phase II CheckMate 205 trial, trial patients received single-agent nivolumab. Best overall response was determined by an independent review committee according to the 2007 International Working Group response criteria. Trial PBMCs were collected just before the start of nivolumab (C1D1) and during therapy at cycle 2 day 1 and cycle 4 day 1. After peripheral blood was drawn into 8 mL Vacutainer Cell Preparation Tubes, PBMCs were isolated by centrifugation and then cryopreserved. Purified CD4+ and CD8+ fractions were prepared only for cases in which an additional PBMC sample was available. On LS columns in a quadroMACS separator, the magnetically labelled cells were depleted, and the flow-through was collected as the purified fraction.

The TCR was taken from a human donor with classical Hodgkin lymphoma. This specimen consisted of CD8+ T cells from blood, obtained before the fourth cycle of nivolumab. This chain joins TRBV13 to TRBJ2-7, and TRBD2 aligns with 9 junction nucleotides. The CDR3 in this case is CASSSRLAADHQGQYF. DNA sequence: TGTGCCAGCAGCTCCCGACTAGCGGCAGATCATCAGGGGCAGTACTTC.